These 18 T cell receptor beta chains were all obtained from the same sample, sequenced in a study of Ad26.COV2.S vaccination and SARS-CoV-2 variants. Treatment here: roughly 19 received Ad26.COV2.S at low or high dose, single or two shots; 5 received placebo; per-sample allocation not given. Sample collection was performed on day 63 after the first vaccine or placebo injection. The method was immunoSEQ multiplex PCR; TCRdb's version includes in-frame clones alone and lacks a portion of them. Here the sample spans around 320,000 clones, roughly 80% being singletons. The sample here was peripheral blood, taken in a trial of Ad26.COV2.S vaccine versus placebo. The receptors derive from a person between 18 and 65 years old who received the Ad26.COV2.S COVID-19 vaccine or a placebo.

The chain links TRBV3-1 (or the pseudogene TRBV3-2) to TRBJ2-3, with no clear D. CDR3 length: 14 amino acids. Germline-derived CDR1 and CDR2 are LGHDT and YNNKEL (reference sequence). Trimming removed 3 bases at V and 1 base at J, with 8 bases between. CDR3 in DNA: TGTGCCAGCAGCCACCCTAGGGGCACAGATACGCAGTATTTT. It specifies CASSHPRGTDTQYF.

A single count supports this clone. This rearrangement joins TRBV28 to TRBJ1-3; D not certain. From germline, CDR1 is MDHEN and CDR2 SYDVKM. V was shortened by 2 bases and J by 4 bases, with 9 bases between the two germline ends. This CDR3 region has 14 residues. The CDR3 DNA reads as TGTGCCAGCAGTTTAACCAGGCTCGGAAACACCATATATTTT. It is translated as CASSLTRLGNTIYF.

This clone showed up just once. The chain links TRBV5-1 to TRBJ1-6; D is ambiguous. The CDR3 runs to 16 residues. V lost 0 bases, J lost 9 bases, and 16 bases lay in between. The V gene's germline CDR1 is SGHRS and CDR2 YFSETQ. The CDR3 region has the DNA TGCGCCAGCAGCTTGGATGAGGGCGCGGCGGGTTCACCCCTCCACTTT. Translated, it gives CASSLDEGAAGSPLHF.

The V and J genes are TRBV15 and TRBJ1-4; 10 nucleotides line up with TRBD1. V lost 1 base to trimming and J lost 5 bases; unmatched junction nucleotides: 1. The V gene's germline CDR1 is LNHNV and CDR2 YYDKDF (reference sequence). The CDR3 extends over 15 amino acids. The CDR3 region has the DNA TGTGCCACCAGCAGAGGGGGACAGGGGAATGAAAAACTGTTTTTT. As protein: CATSRGGQGNEKLFF.

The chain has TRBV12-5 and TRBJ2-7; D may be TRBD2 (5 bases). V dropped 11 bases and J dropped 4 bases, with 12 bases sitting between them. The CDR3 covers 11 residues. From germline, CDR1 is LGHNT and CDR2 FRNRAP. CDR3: CASVEGYEQYF. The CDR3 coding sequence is TGTGCTTCGGTCGAGGGTTACGAGCAGTACTTC.

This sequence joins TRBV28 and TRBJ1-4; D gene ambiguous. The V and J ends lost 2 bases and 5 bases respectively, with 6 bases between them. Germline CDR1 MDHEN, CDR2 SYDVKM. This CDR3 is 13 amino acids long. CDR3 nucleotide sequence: TGTGCCAGCAGTTTACCGGGAAATGAAAAACTGTTTTTT. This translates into CASSLPGNEKLFF.

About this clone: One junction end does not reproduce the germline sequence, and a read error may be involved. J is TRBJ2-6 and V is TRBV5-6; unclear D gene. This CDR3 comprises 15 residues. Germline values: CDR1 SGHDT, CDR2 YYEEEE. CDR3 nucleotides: TGTGCCAGCAGCTTGGTGGGATCTGAGGCCAACGTCCTGACTTTC. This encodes CASSLVGSEANVLTF.

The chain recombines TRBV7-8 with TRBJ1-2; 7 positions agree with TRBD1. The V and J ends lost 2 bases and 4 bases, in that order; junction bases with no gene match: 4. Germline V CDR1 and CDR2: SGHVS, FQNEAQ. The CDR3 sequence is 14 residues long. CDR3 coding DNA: TGTGCCAGCAGCTTACGTGACAGGGCCTATGGCTACACCTTC. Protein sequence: CASSLRDRAYGYTF.

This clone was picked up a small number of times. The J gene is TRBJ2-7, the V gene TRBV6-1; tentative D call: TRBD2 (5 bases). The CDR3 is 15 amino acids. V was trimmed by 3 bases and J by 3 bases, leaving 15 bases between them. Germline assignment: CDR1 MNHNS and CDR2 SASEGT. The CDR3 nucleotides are TGTGCCAGCAGTGACCCCCCAGGAGGCCACTACGAGCAGTACTTC. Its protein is CASSDPPGGHYEQYF.

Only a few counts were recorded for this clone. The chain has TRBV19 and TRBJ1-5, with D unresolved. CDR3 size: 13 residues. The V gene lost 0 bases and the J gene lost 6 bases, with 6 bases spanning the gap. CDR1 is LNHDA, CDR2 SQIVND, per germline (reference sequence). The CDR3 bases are TGTGCCAGTAGTATAGAGTTAGGTCAGCCCCAGCATTTT. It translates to CASSIELGQPQHF.

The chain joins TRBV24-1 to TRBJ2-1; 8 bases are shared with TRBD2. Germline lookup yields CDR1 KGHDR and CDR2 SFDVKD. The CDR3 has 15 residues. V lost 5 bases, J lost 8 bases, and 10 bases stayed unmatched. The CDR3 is CATSGYGGAGDEQFF. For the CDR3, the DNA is TGTGCCACCAGTGGGTACGGGGGGGCTGGAGATGAGCAGTTCTTC.

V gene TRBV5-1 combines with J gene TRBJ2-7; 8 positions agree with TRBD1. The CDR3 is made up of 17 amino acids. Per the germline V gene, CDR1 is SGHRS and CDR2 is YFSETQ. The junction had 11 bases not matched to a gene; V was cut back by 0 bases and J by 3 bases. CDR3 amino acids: CASSLGGGTGWDYEQYF. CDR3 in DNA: TGCGCCAGCAGCTTGGGTGGGGGGACAGGTTGGGACTACGAGCAGTACTTC.

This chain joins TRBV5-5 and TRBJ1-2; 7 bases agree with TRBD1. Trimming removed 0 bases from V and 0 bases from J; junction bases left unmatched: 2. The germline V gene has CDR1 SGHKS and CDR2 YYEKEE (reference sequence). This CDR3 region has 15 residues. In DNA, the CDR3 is TGTGCCAGCAGCTTGGTGACAGGGCCTAACTATGGCTACACCTTC. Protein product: CASSLVTGPNYGYTF. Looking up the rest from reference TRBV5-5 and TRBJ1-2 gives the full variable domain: DAGVTQSPTHLIKTRGQQVTLRCSPISGHKSVSWYQQVLGQGPQFIFQYYEKEERGRGNFPDRFSARQFPNYSSELNVNALLLGDSALYLCASSLVTGPNYGYTFGSGTRLTVV.

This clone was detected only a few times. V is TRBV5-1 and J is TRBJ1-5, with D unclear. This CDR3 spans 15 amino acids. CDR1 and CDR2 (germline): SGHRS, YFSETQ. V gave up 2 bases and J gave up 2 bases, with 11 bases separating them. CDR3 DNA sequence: TGCGCCAGCAGCTTACTTCCGGGCCGCAATCAGCCCCAGCATTTT. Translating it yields CASSLLPGRNQPQHF. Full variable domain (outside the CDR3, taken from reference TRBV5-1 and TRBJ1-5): KAGVTQTPRYLIKTRGQQVTLSCSPISGHRSVSWYQQTPGQGLQFLFEYFSETQRNKGNFPGRFSGRQFSNSRSEMNVSTLELGDSALYLCASSLLPGRNQPQHFGDGTRLSIL.

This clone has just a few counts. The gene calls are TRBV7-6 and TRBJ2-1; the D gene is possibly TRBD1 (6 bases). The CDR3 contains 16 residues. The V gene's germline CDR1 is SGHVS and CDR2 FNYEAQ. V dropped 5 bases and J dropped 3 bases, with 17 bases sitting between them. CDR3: CASSRTGTPIYNEQFF. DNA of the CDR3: TGTGCCAGCAGCCGCACCGGGACACCAATCTACAATGAGCAGTTCTTC.

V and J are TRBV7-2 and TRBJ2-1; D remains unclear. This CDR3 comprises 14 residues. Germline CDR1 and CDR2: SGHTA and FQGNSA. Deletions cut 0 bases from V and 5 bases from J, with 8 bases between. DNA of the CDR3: TGTGCCAGCAGCTTAGCGCCTAGGCACAATGAGCAGTTCTTC. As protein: CASSLAPRHNEQFF.

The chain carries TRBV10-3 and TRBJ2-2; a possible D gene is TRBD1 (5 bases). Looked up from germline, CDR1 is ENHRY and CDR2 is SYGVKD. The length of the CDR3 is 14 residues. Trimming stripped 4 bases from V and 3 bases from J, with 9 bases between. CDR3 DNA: TGTGCCATCAGTGCATTACAGGACACCGGGGAGCTGTTTTTT. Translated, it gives CAISALQDTGELFF.

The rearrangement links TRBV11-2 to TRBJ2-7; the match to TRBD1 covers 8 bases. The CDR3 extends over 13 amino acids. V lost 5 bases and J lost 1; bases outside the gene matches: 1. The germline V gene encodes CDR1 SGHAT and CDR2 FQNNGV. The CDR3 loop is CASSRDRSYEQYF. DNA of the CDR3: TGTGCCAGCAGCCGGGACAGGTCCTACGAGCAGTACTTC.